This TCR beta chain was found in a study of identical twins. General study points: There were fewer insertions in abundant cord blood beta clonotypes, but memory repertoires showed no such pattern.

The CDR3 has 12 amino acids. Trimming left V 4 bases short and J 4 bases short, with 5 bases between. This clonotype was detected many times. What it binds is not known. TCRdb itself ran the 5' RACE reads through MiXCR, one entry per CDR3 protein. Here the sample spans a few hundred thousand distinct CDR3 sequences, approximately 9.6% being singletons. These data also featured in a second study, about yellow fever vaccine responses in identical twins.

The chain links TRBV12-3 or TRBV12-4 to TRBJ2-1, with D unresolved. The receptor comes from a woman in her late teens or twenties in good health. The sequencing input was PBMCs. The CDR3 spells CASSSWYNEQFF. In DNA form, the CDR3 reads TGTGCCAGCAGTTCATGGTACAATGAGCAGTTCTTC.